This T cell receptor (beta chain) appears in the sequencing data of a study of T cell repertoires and HLA-DP antigens. Study-wide context: In vitro CD4+ alloreactivity was against HeLa-presented HLA-DP. The donors, ranging 18-to-29 to 60-to-69 years, included a couple of males and one female.

Findings and limits, study-wide: No separate analysis of naive versus memory CD4+ cells was done.

Germline-derived CDR1 and CDR2 are LNHDA and SQIVND (reference sequence). Trimming removed 3 bases from V and 3 bases from J, with 14 bases in between. This CDR3 comprises 15 residues. Details on this clone: Antigen: not known.

Here immunoSEQ multiplex PCR was the method, and the copy in TCRdb shows in-frame clones only, minus some. In the table there are almost 90,000 clones, approximately 86% of which are singletons. The chain carries TRBV19 and TRBJ1-1; weak D call: TRBD1 (5 bases). The receptor comes from a man between 50 and 59 years old in good health and CMV-seronegative. Sequencing used CD4+ T cells from PBMCs. CDR3 DNA: TGTGCCAGTAGTATTGGGACGGTAGTGGACACTGAAGCTTTCTTT. Its protein is CASSIGTVVDTEAFF.